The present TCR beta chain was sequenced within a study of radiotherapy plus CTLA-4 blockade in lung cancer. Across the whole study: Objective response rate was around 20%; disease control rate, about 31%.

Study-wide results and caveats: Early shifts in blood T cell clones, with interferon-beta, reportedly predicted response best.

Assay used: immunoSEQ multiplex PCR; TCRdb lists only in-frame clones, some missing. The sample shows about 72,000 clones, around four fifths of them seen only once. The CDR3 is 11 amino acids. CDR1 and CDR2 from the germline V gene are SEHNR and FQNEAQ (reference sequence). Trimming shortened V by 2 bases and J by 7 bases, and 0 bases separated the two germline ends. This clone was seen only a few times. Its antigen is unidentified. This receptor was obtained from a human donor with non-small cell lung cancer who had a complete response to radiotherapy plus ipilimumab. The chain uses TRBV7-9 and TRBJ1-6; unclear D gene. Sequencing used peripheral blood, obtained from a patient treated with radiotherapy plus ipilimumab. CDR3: CASSLNSPLHF. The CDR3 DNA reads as TGTGCCAGCAGCTTAAATTCACCCCTCCACTTT.